The 12 T cell receptor beta chains below were found in one sample sequenced in a study of cytomegalovirus exposure and HLA in healthy donors. The table came from immunoSEQ multiplex PCR; TCRdb's copy has only in-frame clones and leaves some out. The sample records about 260,000 clones, about 92% being singletons. The sequencing sample was made of PBMCs. Receptor source: a woman aged 30 to 39 in good health and CMV-seronegative.

The chain recombines TRBV28 with TRBJ2-1, with 8 nucleotides matching TRBD2. The CDR3 has 17 residues. V gave up 0 bases and J gave up 5 bases; unmatched junction bases: 9. Germline lookup yields CDR1 MDHEN and CDR2 SYDVKM. This CDR3 is CASSLWGAGGRHNEQFF. Here the CDR3 DNA reads TGTGCCAGCAGTTTATGGGGGGCGGGAGGAAGGCACAATGAGCAGTTCTTC. The full variable domain, its missing parts supplied by reference TRBV28 and TRBJ2-1, is DVKVTQSSRYLVKRTGEKVFLECVQDMDHENMFWYRQDPGLGLRLIYFSYDVKMKEKGDIPEGYSVSREKKERFSLILESASTNQTSMYLCASSLWGAGGRHNEQFFGPGTRLTVL.

The V and J genes are TRBV5-6 and TRBJ2-5, with TRBD1 identical over 9 bases. After removal of 4 bases from V and 5 bases from J, the junction contained 3 bases not matched to a gene. The germline V gene has CDR1 SGHDT and CDR2 YYEEEE. This CDR3 has 13 residues. CDR3 in DNA: TGTGCCAGCAGCCAAACAGGGGGCGAGACCCAGTACTTC. Protein product: CASSQTGGETQYF.

This chain links TRBV12-5 with TRBJ2-1; D is unclear. V was shortened by 3 bases and J by 9 bases, with 6 bases between the two germline ends. This CDR3 region has 11 residues. The V gene's germline CDR1 is LGHNT and CDR2 FRNRAP. The CDR3 DNA is TGTGCTAGTGGTTTAGGTGCTGAGCAGTTCTTC. Encoded protein: CASGLGAEQFF. Filled out from reference TRBV12-5 and TRBJ2-1, the complete variable domain reads DARVTQTPRHKVTEMGQEVTMRCQPILGHNTVFWYRQTMMQGLELLAYFRNRAPLDDSGMPKDRFSAEMPDATLATLKIQPSEPRDSAVYFCASGLGAEQFFGPGTRLTVL.

The gene calls are TRBV11-3 and TRBJ2-2, with TRBD2 as a possible D gene (6 bases). V gave up 1 base and J gave up 6 bases, with 21 bases separating them. This CDR3 contains 18 residues. Germline loops: CDR1 SGHNT, CDR2 YENEEA. CDR3 bases: TGTGCCAGCAGCTTAGTATGGGACTTAGCTCTCCACGCCGGGGAGCTGTTTTTT. Translated: CASSLVWDLALHAGELFF.

The chain employs TRBV27 and TRBJ2-3; D unclear. The CDR3 covers 15 residues. V was trimmed by 2 bases and J by 0 bases, leaving 9 bases between them. The germline CDR1 and CDR2 sequences are MNHEY and SMNVEV (reference sequence). CDR3 residues: CASSLRRSSTDTQYF. The CDR3 nucleotides are TGTGCCAGCAGTTTACGGCGGAGTAGCACAGATACGCAGTATTTT.

J is TRBJ1-5 and V is TRBV28; D unclear. The CDR3 loop spans 13 amino acids. Germline loops: CDR1 MDHEN, CDR2 SYDVKM. The ends were cut back, 2 bases at V and 4 bases at J, with 6 bases in the middle. The CDR3 DNA reads TGTGCCAGCAGTTTACAGGATAATCAGCCCCAGCATTTT. Its protein is CASSLQDNQPQHF.

As for this clone: Other DNA sequences within the sample encode an identical CDR3. This chain links TRBV6-1 with TRBJ2-7; no reliable D call. The V end lost 6 bases, the J end lost 3 bases, and 3 bases lay between the germline ends. The CDR3 totals 10 residues. CDR1 and CDR2 (germline): MNHNS, SASEGT. The CDR3 DNA reads TGTGCCAGCAGCGACTACGAGCAGTACTTC. Its translation is CASSDYEQYF.

This rearrangement joins TRBV4-1 to TRBJ2-7, with TRBD2 matching 16 bases. The V gene's germline CDR1 is MGHRA and CDR2 YSYEKL. Germline trimming cut 0 bases from V and 0 bases from J; bases unmatched to any gene: 5. The CDR3 is 19 amino acids. In DNA form, the CDR3 reads TGCGCCAGCAGCCAAGACCCGGGACTAGCGGGAGGGCCCTCCTACGAGCAGTACTTC. This translates into CASSQDPGLAGGPSYEQYF.

The J gene is TRBJ2-1, the V gene TRBV18; no firm D call. There are 14 residues in the CDR3. The V end lost 6 bases, the J end lost 2 bases, and 11 bases lay between the germline ends. Germline CDR1 reads KGHSH; CDR2 reads LQKENI. The CDR3 reads CASSELGPYNEQFF. Here the CDR3 DNA reads TGTGCCAGCTCCGAATTAGGTCCCTACAATGAGCAGTTCTTC.

The chain links TRBV5-6 to TRBJ2-5; weak D call: TRBD2 (6 bases). CDR1 is SGHDT and CDR2 is YYEEEE in the germline V gene. V lost 5 bases and J 5 bases, leaving 16 bases between the germline ends. The CDR3 consists of 14 residues. The CDR3 DNA is TGTGCCAGCAGTCCGTGGGGCGGGGAGGAGACCCAGTACTTC. The encoded protein is CASSPWGGEETQYF.

The genes are TRBV5-4 and TRBJ2-3, with 9 bases lining up with TRBD1. Germline CDR1 is SGHNT and CDR2 is YYREEE (reference sequence). The V segment lost 5 bases and the J segment 0 bases; nucleotides outside the gene matches: 4. CDR3 length equals 15 residues. In DNA, the CDR3 is TGTGCCAGCAGAAAACAGGGGGCGAGCACAGATACGCAGTATTTT. It specifies CASRKQGASTDTQYF.

The V gene is TRBV6-5, the J gene TRBJ1-1; D is unresolved. This CDR3 has 12 residues. Deletions cut 5 bases from V and 1 base from J, with 5 bases between. Germline V gene lookup returns CDR1 MNHEY and CDR2 SVGAGI. The CDR3 DNA follows: TGTGCCAGCAGTCGAAGGAACACTGAAGCTTTCTTT. Protein: CASSRRNTEAFF.